This T cell receptor (beta chain) was documented in a study of technical replicates of blood from a few donors. The CDR3 totals 17 residues. CDR1 and CDR2 (germline): LGHNA, YSLEER. Trimming took 3 bases from V and 8 from J; bases not matched to a gene: 15. TCRdb's copy holds only in-frame clones and misses some; the assay was immunoSEQ multiplex PCR. The sample includes almost 70,000 clones, approximately 88% of them seen just once. The chain has TRBV4-3 and TRBJ2-1, with 8 bases matching TRBD2. This sequence was found in a human donor in good health. Some clones in this sample may be carry-over from other donors' samples. Sequenced input: PBMCs. The CDR3 nucleotides read TGCGCCAGCAGCCAGGTTCTTGGGCGGGGGGCCCAATATGAGCAGTTCTTC. Translated: CASSQVLGRGAQYEQFF.